This T cell receptor (beta chain) comes out of a study of a mutant IDH1 vaccine in newly diagnosed glioma. Overall study context: Of treated patients, approximately 62% were men and 37.5% women, averaging roughly 42 years. Beforehand, treatment had been radiotherapy, temozolomide, or both; the majority received both. Study findings and constraints: The occurrence of vaccine-induced immune responses was seen in around 94% of patients. Pseudoprogression looked unconnected to shifts in top peripheral T cell clonotypes.

The time point is: baseline, week 1 (first vaccination visit). Indicated treatment: pre-vaccination baseline after standard-of-care therapy. CDR1 ENHRY and CDR2 SYGVKD come from the germline V gene. The CDR3 sequence is 14 residues long. The V and J ends lost 2 bases and 9 bases respectively, with 14 bases between them. TCRdb's table, derived via immunoSEQ multiplex PCR, lists solely in-frame clones and lacks some. The table includes approximately 70,000 clones, about four fifths detected once. Worth noting for this clone: Its specificity is unknown.

The rearrangement joins TRBV10-3 to TRBJ2-1, with D perhaps assigned TRBD1 or TRBD2 (5 bases each). Material: PBMCs, obtained from a glioma patient treated with radiotherapy, temozolomide or both. The origin of this receptor is a man aged 45 to 65 with glioma. The DNA for the CDR3 is TGTGCCATCAGTGAGCAAACAGTCGGGGCTGAGCAGTTCTTC. This sequence encodes CAISEQTVGAEQFF.